The clone carrying this T cell receptor beta chain was detected many times. Its antigen remains unknown. The data belong to a study of blood T cells in healthy people across ages. Study conclusions and caveats: PBMCs went unsorted, and a conclusive naive versus antigen-experienced comparison was therefore prevented.

Healthy Caucasian individuals from Russia aged about 6 to 100 were enrolled as donors. A second PCR of roughly 6 to 12 cycles used a sample-barcoded 5' primer and a J-beta primer mix. TCRdb re-analysed the 5' RACE reads in MiXCR, keeping a single row per CDR3 protein. The sample lists some 1,500,000 distinct CDR3 sequences; around 40% were seen once. The CDR3 runs 15 residues. V gave up 6 bases and J gave up 0 bases; unmatched junction bases: 8. Germline V gene lookup returns CDR1 DFQATT and CDR2 SNEGSKA (reference sequence). The sequence was collected from a woman aged 18-35 years in good health. Sequenced sample: blood. The chain recombines TRBV20-1 with TRBJ2-4, with 7 positions matching TRBD2. CDR3 DNA: TGCAGTGCCTTCCCACTAGCGTTAGCCAAAAACATTCAGTACTTC. Its protein product is CSAFPLALAKNIQYF.